This T cell receptor beta chain was obtained from a study of lymphopenia after photon versus proton radiotherapy. General observations from the study: Post-nadir TCR diversity decline inversely tracked overall survival among those who died. After the lymphocyte nadir, photon-treated repertoires showed oligoclonal expansion, especially of CD8+ Temra cells. Relative stability marked proton patients; photon patients lost diversity and naive cells.

Germline CDR1 reads SGDLS; CDR2 reads YYNGEE. Trimming took 0 bases from V and 2 from J; bases not matched to a gene: 2. There are 15 residues in the CDR3. Some clones are missing from TCRdb's copy, which holds only in-frame ones; the method was immunoSEQ multiplex PCR. The sample contains tens of thousands of clones, around 88% of which appear only once. A word on this clone: The antigen is not known.

This sample comprised peripheral blood, obtained from a patient treated with proton-based radiotherapy. This receptor was taken from a man aged 80 or over with esophageal cancer. The rearrangement joins TRBV9 to TRBJ2-7; 10 nucleotides agree with TRBD1. CDR3 sequence reads: CASSVGGTGAYEQYF. For the CDR3, the DNA is TGTGCCAGCAGCGTAGGTGGGACAGGGGCCTACGAGCAGTACTTC.